These 19 T cell receptor beta chains originate from one sample sequenced in a study of graft-versus-host responses after intestinal transplantation. This table comes from immunoSEQ multiplex PCR, and its TCRdb copy is limited to in-frame clones, with some not included. The sample has about 85,000 clones, approximately 82% seen once. Which antigens these TCRs recognize remains unknown. This specimen was unstimulated CD4+ T cells sorted from spleen or lymph node cells, taken before intestinal transplant. The receptors here all came from a human donor who received an intestinal transplant.

The chain couples TRBV2 to TRBJ2-1; TRBD1 matches 10 bases. Germline CDR1 is SNHLY and CDR2 is FYNNEI. The CDR3 has 15 residues. J was trimmed by 4 bases and V by 6 bases; bases with no gene match: 6. In nucleotides, the CDR3 is TGTGCCAGCAGACGACAGGGGGCGATGTACAATGAGCAGTTCTTC. Translation: CASRRQGAMYNEQFF.

The chain is built from TRBV10-3 and TRBJ2-7, with 8 positions matching TRBD2. After removal of 5 bases from V and 0 bases from J, the junction contained 6 bases not matched to a gene. The CDR3 totals 15 residues. The germline V gene encodes CDR1 ENHRY and CDR2 SYGVKD. This CDR3 reads CAISPGGTASYEQYF. The CDR3 coding sequence is TGTGCCATCAGTCCGGGGGGGACGGCCTCCTACGAGCAGTACTTC.

The V gene is TRBV7-3, the J gene TRBJ1-2; 7 bases are shared with TRBD1. Germline V gene data show CDR1 as SGHTA and CDR2 as FQGTGA. This CDR3 is 14 amino acids long. Trimming took 5 bases from V and 4 from J; bases not matched to a gene: 7. CDR3 sequence: CASSPNQGGYGYTF. The CDR3 region has the DNA TGTGCCAGCAGCCCCAACCAGGGGGGCTATGGCTACACCTTC. The full variable domain, its missing parts supplied by reference TRBV7-3 and TRBJ1-2, is GAGVSQTPSNKVTEKGKYVELRCDPISGHTALYWYRQSLGQGPEFLIYFQGTGAADDSGLPNDRFFAVRPEGSVSTLKIQRTERGDSAVYLCASSPNQGGYGYTFGSGTRLTVV.

The J gene is TRBJ2-5, the V gene TRBV7-3; TRBD2 matches 7 bases. This CDR3 is built from 15 residues. The germline V gene encodes CDR1 SGHTA and CDR2 FQGTGA. With V trimmed by 5 bases and J by 2 bases, 8 bases remained unmatched. The CDR3 DNA sequence: TGTGCCAGCAGCCGTACGGGGGGTCCACAAGAGACCCAGTACTTC. The encoded protein is CASSRTGGPQETQYF. Supplemented by reference TRBV7-3 and TRBJ2-5, the full variable domain reads GAGVSQTPSNKVTEKGKYVELRCDPISGHTALYWYRQSLGQGPEFLIYFQGTGAADDSGLPNDRFFAVRPEGSVSTLKIQRTERGDSAVYLCASSRTGGPQETQYFGPGTRLLVL.

This clone turned up a few times. The genes are TRBV6-6 and TRBJ1-5, with no clear D. V lost 11 bases, J lost 3 bases, and 11 bases lay in between. This CDR3 spans 12 amino acids. Germline CDR1 MNHNY, CDR2 SVGAGI (reference sequence). The CDR3 coding sequence is TGTGCCGCCGCGAACCCCAATCAGCCCCAGCATTTT. It translates to CAAANPNQPQHF.

The chain employs TRBV6-5 and TRBJ2-7; 10 nucleotides line up with TRBD2. The CDR3 is 15 residues long. The germline CDR1 and CDR2 sequences are MNHEY and SVGAGI. The junction had 3 bases not matched to a gene; V was cut back by 1 base and J by 3 bases. The CDR3 DNA is TGTGCCAGCAGTTACTATCCTAGCGGGGGCTACGAGCAGTACTTC. Its protein is CASSYYPSGGYEQYF.

The chain carries TRBV6-6 and TRBJ2-7, with D unclear. Per germline, CDR1 MNHNY and CDR2 SVGAGI (reference sequence). The CDR3 is 12 amino acids. Trimming removed 6 bases from V and 3 bases from J, with 9 bases in between. CDR3 in DNA: TGTGCCAGCAGCTCCCGACTCTACGAGCAGTACTTC. Its translation: CASSSRLYEQYF.

This clone was observed once. The rearrangement links TRBV11-1 to TRBJ2-2; 10 bases align to TRBD2. Germline V lookup: CDR1 SGHAT, CDR2 FQDESV (reference sequence). Trimming removed 5 bases from V and 7 bases from J; junction bases left unmatched: 4. The CDR3 runs to 14 residues. The CDR3 coding sequence is TGTGCCAGCAGCCCCAAGCGGGGGGGCGGGGAGCTGTTTTTT. It yields the protein CASSPKRGGGELFF.

The V gene is TRBV2, the J gene TRBJ2-4, with a weak D call TRBD2 (6 bases). CDR1 and CDR2 (germline): SNHLY, FYNNEI. V was pared by 6 bases and J by 10 bases, with 13 bases between. The CDR3 has 12 residues. The CDR3 nucleotides read TGTGCCAGCAGGCCGAATGGAGGGATTCAGTACTTC. This sequence encodes CASRPNGGIQYF.

This clone was seen once. V is TRBV18 and J is TRBJ2-5; D possibly corresponds to TRBD1 (6 bases). Germline assignment: CDR1 KGHSH and CDR2 LQKENI. This CDR3 region has 14 residues. V lost 2 bases, J lost 5 bases, and 12 bases lay in between. CDR3 nucleotides: TGTGCCAGCTCACCATTCACAGGGTTGGAGACCCAGTACTTC. This translates into CASSPFTGLETQYF.

The genes are TRBV2 and TRBJ2-7, with D perhaps matching TRBD1 (6 bases). V was trimmed by 4 bases and J by 7 bases, leaving 14 bases between them. Germline CDR1 is SNHLY and CDR2 is FYNNEI. The CDR3 runs 13 residues. The CDR3 region has the DNA TGTGCCAGCAGTGGGCAGGGGACGGGGGAGCAGTACTTC. Protein sequence: CASSGQGTGEQYF.

The chain combines TRBV28 with TRBJ2-7, with TRBD1 matching over 7 bases. This CDR3 is 15 amino acids long. The germline gives CDR1 MDHEN, CDR2 SYDVKM. The ends lost 7 bases at V and 2 bases at J; junction bases unmatched: 11. CDR3 nucleotides: TGTGCCAGCACCCAAGACAGGGTTCGAGCCTACGAGCAGTACTTC. Protein: CASTQDRVRAYEQYF. The variable domain in full, completed from reference TRBV28 and TRBJ2-7, reads DVKVTQSSRYLVKRTGEKVFLECVQDMDHENMFWYRQDPGLGLRLIYFSYDVKMKEKGDIPEGYSVSREKKERFSLILESASTNQTSMYLCASTQDRVRAYEQYFGPGTRLTVT.

This clone was observed a single time. This sequence joins TRBV15 and TRBJ1-2; 9 bases fit TRBD1. The V gene end was trimmed by 4 bases and the J gene end by 4 bases; junction bases not matched to a gene: 1. This CDR3 is 13 amino acids long. Germline V CDR1 and CDR2: LNHNV, YYDKDF (reference sequence). CDR3 amino acids: CATSTTGGYGYTF. CDR3 in DNA: TGTGCCACCAGCACGACAGGGGGCTATGGCTACACCTTC.

The V call is TRBV5-1, the J call TRBJ2-6; 7 bases are a match to TRBD1. The length of the CDR3 is 17 residues. Germline loops: CDR1 SGHRS, CDR2 YFSETQ. Unmatched junction bases numbered 6, after V lost 3 bases and J lost 0 bases. The CDR3, as DNA: TGCGCCAGCAGCTGGGGACAGATCTCCTCTGGGGCCAACGTCCTGACTTTC. Protein: CASSWGQISSGANVLTF.

This sequence joins TRBV6-1 and TRBJ2-7; TRBD2 matches at 10 bases. The ends lost 4 bases at V and 2 bases at J; junction bases unmatched: 5. The CDR3 has 15 amino acids. Germline-derived CDR1 and CDR2 are MNHNS and SASEGT. The CDR3 loop is CASSVVAGGAYEQYF. The CDR3 bases are TGTGCCAGCAGTGTTGTAGCGGGGGGTGCCTACGAGCAGTACTTC.

The rearrangement links TRBV10-3 to TRBJ2-6, with D unclear. The CDR3 has 16 amino acids. V dropped 4 bases and J dropped 4 bases, with 14 bases sitting between them. Germline V gives CDR1 ENHRY, CDR2 SYGVKD. The CDR3 region is CAISGSGDPGANVLTF. The CDR3 region has the DNA TGTGCCATCAGTGGTTCGGGTGATCCCGGGGCCAACGTCCTGACTTTC.

V and J are TRBV7-9 and TRBJ2-5; 7 nucleotides line up with TRBD2. The CDR3 length is 13 residues. V lost 7 bases, J lost 4 bases, and 6 bases stayed unmatched. Germline V CDR1 and CDR2: SEHNR, FQNEAQ (reference sequence). The CDR3 is CASNAAGAETQYF. The CDR3, as DNA: TGTGCCAGCAACGCGGCGGGAGCAGAGACCCAGTACTTC. Full variable domain (remainder filled in from reference TRBV7-9 and TRBJ2-5): DTGVSQNPRHKITKRGQNVTFRCDPISEHNRLYWYRQTLGQGPEFLTYFQNEAQLEKSRLLSDRFSAERPKGSFSTLEIQRTEQGDSAMYLCASNAAGAETQYFGPGTRLLVL.

The J gene is TRBJ2-4, the V gene TRBV2; D remains unclear. The CDR3 sequence is 13 residues long. Germline V gene lookup returns CDR1 SNHLY and CDR2 FYNNEI. V was clipped by 8 bases and J by 2 bases, with 10 bases between them. DNA for the CDR3: TGTGCCAGCTCGAGAGACACCAAAAACATTCAGTACTTC. Its translation is CASSRDTKNIQYF.

The chain has TRBV6-1 and TRBJ2-7; the match to TRBD2 covers 7 bases. V gave up 4 bases and J gave up 2 bases; unmatched junction bases: 5. The CDR3 sequence is 14 residues long. Germline assignment: CDR1 MNHNS and CDR2 SASEGT. The CDR3 coding sequence is TGTGCCAGCAGTGTTACAGCGGGGACCTACGAGCAGTACTTC. It specifies CASSVTAGTYEQYF.